This T cell receptor beta chain came from a study of T cell responses to AZD1222 COVID-19 vaccine. Across the whole study: Second-dose timings of about 4 or about 12 weeks were pooled.

CDR1 SGHAT and CDR2 FQNNGV come from the germline V gene. The CDR3 is made up of 19 amino acids. Unmatched junction bases numbered 13, after V lost 5 bases and J lost 0 bases. Concerning this clone: Its antigen is unknown.

Assay used: immunoSEQ multiplex PCR; TCRdb lists only in-frame clones, some missing. Of 99,000 or so clones listed, 82% are singletons. Findings and limits, study-wide: Only five to seven individuals given AZD1222 were seropositive at baseline. In a largely white British group with more females than males, clonal diversity was possibly underestimated. Elevations in Spike-specific TCR breadth and depth followed administration of two AZD1222 doses.

This sample comprised peripheral blood, obtained on day 0 of AZD1222 vaccination. The clonotype comes from an adult in good health. This rearrangement joins TRBV11-2 to TRBJ2-1; 10 positions match TRBD2. Written as DNA, the CDR3 is TGTGCCAGCAGCACCTTTAGCGGGGGGCTATTTAGCTCCTACAATGAGCAGTTCTTC. Amino acid sequence: CASSTFSGGLFSSYNEQFF.